This T cell receptor beta chain was documented in a study of control samples from healthy donors and cancer patients. The CDR3 length is 12 residues. Trimming stripped 4 bases from V and 6 bases from J, with 7 bases between. CDR1 and CDR2 (germline): SGHTA, FQGNSA. Clones were sequenced by immunoSEQ multiplex PCR, and TCRdb holds only the in-frame ones, with some missing. Of some 58,000 clones in the sample, roughly 86% were seen once. The sequencing sample was made of PBMCs. The genes are TRBV7-2 and TRBJ1-5; unclear D gene. This clonotype was obtained from a woman between 55 and 75 years old with lung cancer. The DNA of the CDR3 is TGTGCCAGCAGCTCCTCAGGTCAGCCCCAGCATTTT. This sequence encodes CASSSSGQPQHF. The whole variable domain, filled in from reference TRBV7-2 and TRBJ1-5, reads GAGVSQSPSNKVTEKGKDVELRCDPISGHTALYWYRQSLGQGLEFLIYFQGNSAPDKSGLPSDRFSAERTGGSVSTLTIQRTQQEDSAVYLCASSSSGQPQHFGDGTRLSIL.